The rows below give T cell receptor beta chains drawn from one sample of a study of identical twins. TCRdb re-derived calls from the 5' RACE reads in MiXCR, one entry per CDR3 protein. The table has 1,800,000 or so distinct CDR3 sequences, less than 40% seen once. Sequencing was performed on cord blood. The receptor source for this set is a newborn girl in good health. Each CDR3 is given with its conserved first and last residue. Fields, in order: V gene, clone size, J gene, CDR3 protein. The listing skips clone size in some rows; elsewhere it reads once, few, many or a size class.

v_gene: TRBV9; abundance: .; j_gene: TRBJ2-5; CDR3aa: CARTRPGKETQYF
v_gene: TRBV5-1; abundance: .; j_gene: TRBJ2-2; CDR3aa: CASSFASGGTGELFF
v_gene: TRBV15; abundance: .; j_gene: TRBJ2-1; CDR3aa: CATSRDLLAGGLRSYNEQFF
v_gene: TRBV12-3/TRBV12-4; abundance: many; j_gene: TRBJ1-2; CDR3aa: CASTRTGNYGYTF
v_gene: TRBV12-3/TRBV12-4; abundance: .; j_gene: TRBJ1-5; CDR3aa: CASSRGDHSNQPQHF
v_gene: TRBV4-2; abundance: .; j_gene: .; CDR3aa: CASSQGGASLYEQYF
v_gene: TRBV6-1; abundance: few; j_gene: TRBJ2-6; CDR3aa: CASSAAVGANVLTF
v_gene: TRBV12-3/TRBV12-4; abundance: many; j_gene: TRBJ2-1; CDR3aa: CASSRTSLNEQFF
v_gene: TRBV7-9; abundance: few; j_gene: TRBJ1-2; CDR3aa: CASSLAYRGEDYGYTF
v_gene: TRBV6-5; abundance: few; j_gene: TRBJ2-1; CDR3aa: CASSYSSSGGYNEQFF
v_gene: TRBV20-1; abundance: few; j_gene: TRBJ1-5; CDR3aa: CSAGTGYSNQPQHF
v_gene: TRBV10-1; abundance: many; j_gene: TRBJ1-2; CDR3aa: CASSDSAVPNYGYTF
v_gene: TRBV10-3; abundance: few; j_gene: TRBJ2-7; CDR3aa: CAISEPPLQRGNSSTYEQYF
v_gene: TRBV4-1; abundance: few; j_gene: TRBJ2-1; CDR3aa: CASSPLAGVSSYNEQFF
v_gene: TRBV6-5; abundance: .; j_gene: TRBJ2-1; CDR3aa: CASSYSIGHSRQGNEQFF
v_gene: TRBV2; abundance: .; j_gene: TRBJ2-4; CDR3aa: CACIGLAGAKNIQYF
v_gene: TRBV3-1; abundance: .; j_gene: TRBJ1-2; CDR3aa: CASSPQRRGPNYGYTF
v_gene: TRBV5-1; abundance: .; j_gene: TRBJ2-4; CDR3aa: CASSLGGGETDIQYF
v_gene: TRBV11-2; abundance: .; j_gene: TRBJ2-5; CDR3aa: CACSLGRSRGIQETQYF
v_gene: TRBV24-1; abundance: once; j_gene: TRBJ2-3; CDR3aa: CATSGAGLADTQYF
v_gene: TRBV6-5; abundance: .; j_gene: TRBJ1-4; CDR3aa: CASSYRMTGAEKLFF
v_gene: TRBV20-1; abundance: .; j_gene: TRBJ2-5; CDR3aa: CSATSGFQETQYF
v_gene: TRBV6-1; abundance: .; j_gene: TRBJ1-1; CDR3aa: CASNSDRGRAEAFF
v_gene: TRBV5-1; abundance: .; j_gene: TRBJ2-1; CDR3aa: CASSLAGLAGVYNEQFF
v_gene: TRBV27; abundance: .; j_gene: TRBJ2-7; CDR3aa: CASSPVRTSHYEQYF
v_gene: TRBV5-6; abundance: few; j_gene: TRBJ1-5; CDR3aa: CASRLNRGNQPQHF
v_gene: TRBV20-1; abundance: .; j_gene: TRBJ1-5; CDR3aa: CSARRGVSQPQHF
v_gene: TRBV7-9; abundance: .; j_gene: TRBJ1-1; CDR3aa: CASSYSTMNTEAFF
v_gene: TRBV5-6; abundance: .; j_gene: TRBJ2-1; CDR3aa: CANKLRGLASSYNEQFF
v_gene: TRBV20-1; abundance: .; j_gene: TRBJ2-1; CDR3aa: CSARVGEGWYNEQFF
v_gene: TRBV6-1; abundance: few; j_gene: TRBJ2-7; CDR3aa: CASNNLNYEQYF
v_gene: TRBV12-5; abundance: .; j_gene: TRBJ2-1; CDR3aa: CASGWTLGGGAHEQFF
v_gene: TRBV20-1; abundance: many; j_gene: TRBJ1-2; CDR3aa: CSAWTNLGYGYTF
v_gene: TRBV5-1; abundance: .; j_gene: TRBJ2-1; CDR3aa: CASSLVGTENNEQFF
v_gene: TRBV27; abundance: few; j_gene: TRBJ1-5; CDR3aa: CASSLKEEIGTQHF
v_gene: TRBV25-1; abundance: .; j_gene: TRBJ2-5; CDR3aa: CASSEFRGLQETQYF
v_gene: TRBV4-2; abundance: few; j_gene: TRBJ1-4; CDR3aa: CASSQEVYEKLFF
v_gene: TRBV5-4; abundance: .; j_gene: TRBJ1-3; CDR3aa: CASSEGQATNTIYF
v_gene: TRBV20-1; abundance: once; j_gene: TRBJ2-4; CDR3aa: CNARTTPLAKNIQYF
v_gene: TRBV6-2/TRBV6-3; abundance: .; j_gene: TRBJ2-1; CDR3aa: CASSPPGGLLYNEQFF
v_gene: TRBV10-3; abundance: .; j_gene: TRBJ2-7; CDR3aa: CATDNRDESSYEQYF
v_gene: TRBV4-2; abundance: .; j_gene: TRBJ1-2; CDR3aa: CVSSQDVGGYGYTF
v_gene: TRBV10-3; abundance: .; j_gene: TRBJ1-2; CDR3aa: CAITEKGGYTF
v_gene: TRBV12-3/TRBV12-4; abundance: .; j_gene: TRBJ2-1; CDR3aa: CASSHRGLSYNEQFF
v_gene: TRBV4-1; abundance: few; j_gene: TRBJ2-2; CDR3aa: CASSQDRSGAFTGELFF
v_gene: TRBV6-5; abundance: few; j_gene: TRBJ2-7; CDR3aa: CASSYSRAGGGYEQYF
v_gene: TRBV11-2; abundance: .; j_gene: TRBJ2-4; CDR3aa: CAGSLDPPPSIQYF
v_gene: TRBV12-3/TRBV12-4; abundance: .; j_gene: TRBJ2-1; CDR3aa: CASTKTSGEGRFF
v_gene: TRBV18; abundance: few; j_gene: TRBJ2-3; CDR3aa: CASSPLPTGQASSTDTQYF
v_gene: TRBV6-2/TRBV6-3; abundance: .; j_gene: TRBJ2-1; CDR3aa: CASRPYHHSYNEQFF
v_gene: TRBV20-1; abundance: .; j_gene: .; CDR3aa: CSASMGIGYEQYF
v_gene: TRBV15; abundance: few; j_gene: TRBJ2-1; CDR3aa: CATSKSPHSKASYNEQFF
v_gene: TRBV18; abundance: once; j_gene: TRBJ1-6; CDR3aa: CASSPRAERSPLHF
v_gene: TRBV20-1; abundance: few; j_gene: TRBJ1-3; CDR3aa: CKGNTIYF